This TCR beta chain was recovered during a study of identical twins. This clonotype was detected ten times or more. TCRdb called the 5' RACE reads again in MiXCR, with one record for every CDR3 protein. The sample has around 510,000 distinct CDR3 sequences; 14% are singletons. The CDR3 has 15 residues. Trimming cost V 8 bases and J 7 bases; bases outside gene matches: 14. Germline V gene lookup returns CDR1 DFQATT and CDR2 SNEGSKA (reference sequence). A further study also used this sample, focusing on yellow fever vaccine responses in identical twins.

The rearrangement uses TRBV20-1 and TRBJ2-5; 12 nucleotides match TRBD2. Source material: CD4+ T cells sorted from blood. This clonotype was sampled from a woman aged 18 to 35 in good health. This chain's CDR3 is CSPSKLAGGVGTQYF. The CDR3 DNA sequence: TGCAGTCCAAGTAAACTAGCGGGGGGAGTCGGGACCCAGTACTTC.